This entry lists 14 T cell receptor beta chains sequenced from one sample in a study of T cell responses to AZD1222 COVID-19 vaccine. TCRdb keeps only in-frame clones here, not all; method: immunoSEQ multiplex PCR. The table shows more than 90,000 clones, with roughly 87% occurring only once. The material sequenced was peripheral blood, taken on day 0 of AZD1222 vaccination. Receptors were obtained from an adult in good health.

The chain recombines TRBV10-1 with TRBJ2-1; TRBD2 might be the D (8 bases). Germline V lookup: CDR1 WNHNN, CDR2 SYGVQD (reference sequence). This CDR3 is built from 18 residues. V was cut by 11 bases and J by 3 bases, with 29 bases left in between. CDR3 protein: CAASPTSGGPGGYNEQFF. DNA of the CDR3: TGCGCCGCGAGTCCAACCTCGGGGGGGCCAGGGGGCTACAATGAGCAGTTCTTC.

The chain combines TRBV5-1 with TRBJ2-3, with TRBD2 as a possible D gene (6 bases). This CDR3 has 16 amino acids. The germline V and J ends were trimmed by 0 bases and 4 bases, with 15 bases remaining between them. Germline CDR1 and CDR2: SGHRS and YFSETQ. DNA for the CDR3: TGCGCCAGCAGCTTGGGTATTAGCGGCCTTTCAGATACGCAGTATTTT. Amino acids: CASSLGISGLSDTQYF.

This clone is a singleton in its sample. The chain has TRBV5-6 and TRBJ1-2; D gene ambiguous. This CDR3 is built from 16 residues. Trimming stripped 0 bases from V and 1 base from J, with 13 bases between. CDR1 is SGHDT, CDR2 YYEEEE, per germline. CDR3 nucleotide sequence: TGTGCCAGCAGCTTGGACGTTGCAGCCTTTAACTATGGCTACACCTTC. Its protein product is CASSLDVAAFNYGYTF.

This chain uses TRBV10-2 with TRBJ1-5; maybe TRBD1 (6 bases). Per germline, CDR1 WSHSY and CDR2 SAAADI. The ends were cut back, 10 bases at V and 5 bases at J, with 15 bases in the middle. The CDR3 has 13 amino acids. CDR3 DNA: TGCGCCACCGGAGGGGGGCACGATCAGCCCCAGCATTTT. Translating it yields CATGGGHDQPQHF.

The chain couples TRBV11-3 to TRBJ2-1; 14 bases match TRBD2. CDR3 length: 14 residues. Germline CDR1 is SGHNT and CDR2 is YENEEA. V dropped 6 bases and J dropped 10; count of bases not matched to a gene: 5. The CDR3 DNA is TGTGCCAGCAGTGGGACTAGCGGGAGCCCGGAGCAGTTCTTC. Amino acids: CASSGTSGSPEQFF.

The rearrangement links TRBV28 to TRBJ1-5, with D tentatively TRBD1 (6 bases). This CDR3 region has 14 residues. Deletions cut 6 bases from V and 2 bases from J, with 11 bases between. Per the germline V gene, CDR1 is MDHEN and CDR2 is SYDVKM. The CDR3 loop reads CASSRGEGNQPQHF. The CDR3 coding sequence is TGTGCCAGCAGCAGGGGCGAGGGCAATCAGCCCCAGCATTTT.

The chain combines TRBV7-9 with TRBJ2-2, with D possibly being TRBD1 (5 bases). The CDR3 is made up of 13 amino acids. From germline, CDR1 is SEHNR and CDR2 FQNEAQ (reference sequence). V gave up 5 bases and J gave up 6 bases, with 10 bases separating them. The CDR3 is CASSPGQPGELFF. The CDR3 DNA follows: TGTGCCAGCAGCCCAGGACAACCCGGGGAGCTGTTTTTT.

This chain uses TRBV5-4 with TRBJ1-6; D possibly corresponds to TRBD1 (6 bases). The CDR3 consists of 17 residues. CDR1 is SGHNT, CDR2 YYREEE, per germline (reference sequence). With 3 bases removed from V and 6 bases from J, the gap between germline ends came to 19 bases. The CDR3 spells CASSSGGGLFLNSPLHF. The CDR3 coding sequence is TGTGCCAGCAGCTCCGGAGGGGGTTTGTTCCTTAATTCACCCCTCCACTTT.

The rearrangement uses TRBV10-3 and TRBJ2-3; TRBD2 matches 13 bases. The CDR3 extends over 19 amino acids. Germline V CDR1 and CDR2: ENHRY, SYGVKD. J was trimmed by 0 bases and V by 10 bases; bases with no gene match: 16. The CDR3 spells CATRFGLGGLAGSTDTQYF. The CDR3, as DNA: TGTGCCACGCGGTTTGGACTAGGGGGACTAGCGGGAAGCACAGATACGCAGTATTTT.

The genes are TRBV4-1 and TRBJ2-7; a weak D match, TRBD1 (5 bases). This CDR3 is built from 13 residues. Per germline, CDR1 MGHRA and CDR2 YSYEKL. Trimming cost V 2 bases and J 6 bases, with 11 bases left between them. The chain's CDR3 is CASSQFRQTEQYF. The CDR3 nucleotides read TGCGCCAGCAGCCAATTCAGACAGACCGAGCAGTACTTC.

The J gene is TRBJ2-3, the V gene TRBV9, with D possibly being TRBD2 (5 bases). The CDR3 has 15 amino acids. V lost 2 bases to trimming and J lost 2 bases, with 12 bases between them. CDR1 and CDR2 (germline): SGDLS, YYNGEE. CDR3 in amino acids: CASSVAGFATDTQYF. CDR3 DNA: TGTGCCAGCAGCGTCGCGGGTTTTGCCACAGATACGCAGTATTTT.

The genes are TRBV2 and TRBJ1-1; 8 positions match TRBD1. Trimming took 7 bases from V and 6 from J; bases not matched to a gene: 10. The CDR3 length is 14 residues. CDR1 and CDR2 (germline): SNHLY, FYNNEI. The CDR3 coding sequence is TGTGCCAGCATCAGGACAGGGCCGAGGGCTGAAGCTTTCTTT. This translates into CASIRTGPRAEAFF.

V usage is TRBV3-1 (or the pseudogene TRBV3-2) and J usage is TRBJ2-3, with 7 bases fitting TRBD2. The trim removed 1 base at V and 0 bases at J, leaving 1 base unmatched. CDR1 and CDR2 (germline): LGHDT, YNNKEL (reference sequence). The CDR3 loop spans 15 amino acids. The CDR3 region has the DNA TGTGCCAGCAGCCAAGTTAGCGGGAGCACAGATACGCAGTATTTT. It specifies CASSQVSGSTDTQYF.

The chain has TRBV6-2 or TRBV6-3 and TRBJ2-7; 9 bases fit TRBD2. The CDR3 covers 16 residues. V gave up 0 bases and J gave up 4 bases; unmatched junction bases: 7. Germline V gene lookup returns CDR1 MNHEY and CDR2 SVGEGT. CDR3 nucleotide sequence: TGTGCCAGCAGTTACTCGGTCACTAGCGGGCAATACGAGCAGTACTTC. This gives the protein CASSYSVTSGQYEQYF.